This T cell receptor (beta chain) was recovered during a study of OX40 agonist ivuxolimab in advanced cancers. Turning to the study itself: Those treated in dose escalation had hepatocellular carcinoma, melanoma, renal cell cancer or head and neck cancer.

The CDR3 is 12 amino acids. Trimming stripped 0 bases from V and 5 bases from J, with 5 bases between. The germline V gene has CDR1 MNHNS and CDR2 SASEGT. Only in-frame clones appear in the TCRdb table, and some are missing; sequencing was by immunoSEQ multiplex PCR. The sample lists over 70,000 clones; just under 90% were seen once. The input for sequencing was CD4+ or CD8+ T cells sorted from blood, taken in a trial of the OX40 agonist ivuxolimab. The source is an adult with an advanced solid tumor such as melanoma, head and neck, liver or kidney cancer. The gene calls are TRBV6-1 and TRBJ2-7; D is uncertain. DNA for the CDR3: TGTGCCAGCAGTGAAGCTGGGGACGAGCAGTACTTC. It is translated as CASSEAGDEQYF.